This TCR beta chain was observed in a study of shared clonotypes between healthy human individuals. Assay used: immunoSEQ multiplex PCR; TCRdb lists only in-frame clones, some missing. This table has 190,000 or so clones, roughly 70% appearing once. Details on this clone: The antigen is not known.

Whole-study results and caveats: Researchers found naive subsets generally carried larger estimated richness than memory subsets. Rarefaction showed that sequencing of sorted subsets was incomplete (despite large depth).

Donors were Caucasian adults residing in Nashville, Tennessee, USA. This CDR3 comprises 13 residues. Germline V gives CDR1 SGDLS, CDR2 YYNGEE. The V gene lost 3 bases and the J gene lost 6 bases, with 11 bases spanning the gap. The chain couples TRBV9 to TRBJ2-3; either TRBD1 or TRBD2 may fit D (5 bases each). The receptor was derived from a man between 25 and 39 years old in good health. The sequencing sample was made of memory CD4+ T cells sorted from blood. Subset given: CD45RA-negative fraction. CDR3 loop: CASSAGPGDTQYF. CDR3 nucleotide sequence: TGTGCCAGCAGCGCGGGACCCGGGGATACGCAGTATTTT.